This T cell receptor (beta chain) came from a study of blood T cell repertoires in COVID-19. Study details: Sites across the United States, Italy and Spain contributed samples from acute and convalescent COVID-19.

Profiled with immunoSEQ multiplex PCR; TCRdb holds only in-frame clones, not every one. The table records around 340,000 clones, around 86% of them present only once. Sequences were obtained from PBMCs or T cells enriched from blood (not recorded which). The clonotype was recovered from a woman between 40 and 50 years old with acute COVID-19.

CDR3 sequence: CASSRYRTSGAYEQYF. DNA of the CDR3: TGTGCCAGCAGCCGCTACCGGACTAGCGGGGCCTACGAGCAGTACTTC. This chain connects TRBV3-1 (or the pseudogene TRBV3-2) to TRBJ2-7, with 12 bases identical to TRBD2. The germline gives CDR1 LGHDT, CDR2 YNNKEL (reference sequence). The CDR3 sequence is 16 residues long. Trimming removed 4 bases from V and 2 bases from J; junction bases left unmatched: 6.